The clone carrying this TCR beta chain was picked up many times. Its antigen remains unidentified. The data originate from a study of T cells in Graves' hyperthyroidism and ophthalmopathy. General study points: Blood also contained most expanded thyroid clonotypes above 0.001. In the analysis, a 13 V-J model separated ophthalmopathy from stable hyperthyroidism.

RNA transcripts served as the template for amplifying TCR beta CDR3 regions. First-round RT-PCR with HTBI primers amplified the TCR CDR3 region. TCRdb used MiXCR to reprocess the multiplex PCR reads, holding one entry per CDR3 protein. The sample has roughly 580,000 distinct CDR3 sequences, 35% to 55% seen once. This CDR3 is built from 13 residues. Per the germline V gene, CDR1 is SQVTM and CDR2 is ANQGSEA. V lost 4 bases to trimming and J lost 4 bases, with 8 bases between them. The J gene is TRBJ1-6, the V gene TRBV29-1; D is ambiguous. The sample consisted of peripheral blood or thyroid tissue (not recorded which). The clonotype originates from a woman between 18 and 29 years old with Graves' hyperthyroidism. The CDR3 nucleotides are TGCAGCGTTGCTTCCGATTATAATTCACCCCTCCACTTT. It translates to CSVASDYNSPLHF.